These 22 T cell receptor beta chains came from one sample sequenced in a study of CD8 T cells in Susac syndrome. With random hexamers, reverse transcription was performed on about 0.5 to 1 ug of RNA. TCRdb re-called the immunoSEQ multiplex PCR reads through MiXCR, storing one row per CDR3 protein. This sample has about 240,000 distinct CDR3 sequences, with 90% to 96% found just once. The sequenced material came from CD4+ T cells from PBMCs. The receptors shown here come from a human donor with Susac syndrome.

The V call is TRBV23-1, the J call TRBJ2-3, with D perhaps assigned TRBD1 or TRBD2 (5 bases each). TRBV23-1 is an ORF, and what it does is uncertain. The CDR3 is made up of 16 amino acids. Trimming removed 4 bases from V and 2 bases from J, with 16 bases in between. The CDR3 nucleotides read TGCGCCAGCAGTCGCCTCAGGGAGTTAAACACAGATACGCAGTATTTT. It codes for CASSRLRELNTDTQYF.

The V call is TRBV28, the J call TRBJ1-2; D unclear. Trimming took 3 bases from V and 6 from J, leaving 8 bases between them. Germline V CDR1 and CDR2: MDHEN, SYDVKM. CDR3 length: 12 amino acids. CDR3: CASSLAVHGYTF. The CDR3 nucleotides are TGTGCCAGCAGTTTGGCGGTTCATGGCTACACCTTC.

The chain couples TRBV4-1 to TRBJ1-3, with a weak D call TRBD1 (5 bases). Germline V CDR1 and CDR2: MGHRA, YSYEKL. There are 16 residues in the CDR3. Trimming pared 3 bases from V and 3 bases from J, leaving 15 bases between. CDR3 sequence reads: CASSQASGRLGNTIYF. DNA for the CDR3: TGCGCCAGCAGCCAGGCTTCGGGACGACTTGGAAACACCATATATTTT.

CDR3 nucleotides: TGTGCCAGCAGCGGACTAGCGGGAGGTGATACGCAGTATTTT. It specifies CASSGLAGGDTQYF. This sequence joins TRBV9 and TRBJ2-3, with 13 bases lining up with TRBD2. With V trimmed by 3 bases and J by 6 bases, 1 base remained unmatched. In germline, CDR1 is SGDLS, CDR2 YYNGEE. The CDR3 extends over 14 amino acids.

The chain has TRBV30 and TRBJ1-5; unclear D gene. Deletions cut 5 bases from V and 2 bases from J, with 10 bases between. Germline V gene data show CDR1 as GTSNPN and CDR2 as SVGIG (reference sequence). There are 13 residues in the CDR3. CDR3 in DNA: TGTGCCTGGGGGGTTCAGGGCAATCAGCCCCAGCATTTT. Translation gives CAWGVQGNQPQHF.

The rearrangement links TRBV13 to TRBJ2-6; possible D gene TRBD2, 5 bases. The CDR3 is 17 residues long. Germline loops: CDR1 PRHDT, CDR2 FYEKMQ (reference sequence). Trimming removed 2 bases from V and 0 bases from J, with 11 bases in between. The CDR3 loop reads CASSLRVAISGANVLTF. For the CDR3, the DNA is TGTGCCAGCAGCTTAAGGGTAGCGATCTCTGGGGCCAACGTCCTGACTTTC.

V gene TRBV29-1 combines with J gene TRBJ1-2; D is uncertain. Germline V gives CDR1 SQVTM, CDR2 ANQGSEA. The CDR3 consists of 12 residues. V lost 5 bases and J lost 1, with 8 bases in between. Here the CDR3 DNA reads TGCAGCGTTTTGAGATTTAACTATGGCTACACCTTC. Translation: CSVLRFNYGYTF.

The chain recombines TRBV12-3 or TRBV12-4 with TRBJ1-1, with 10 bases matching TRBD1. Trimming cost V 7 bases and J 2 bases; bases outside gene matches: 7. This CDR3 is 15 amino acids long. CDR3 sequence (DNA): TGTGCCAGCAAAATCAGGGACAGGGGAAACACTGAAGCTTTCTTT. Encoded protein: CASKIRDRGNTEAFF.

The chain joins TRBV30 to TRBJ1-5, with D possibly being TRBD1 (6 bases). CDR1 GTSNPN and CDR2 SVGIG come from the germline V gene (reference sequence). The CDR3 contains 14 residues. V was cut by 3 bases and J by 1 base, with 10 bases left in between. The CDR3 sequence: CAWSLQGSNQPQHF. The CDR3 DNA reads TGTGCCTGGAGCTTACAGGGAAGCAATCAGCCCCAGCATTTT.

This sequence joins TRBV3-1 and TRBJ2-1, with D perhaps matching TRBD2 (6 bases). Per the germline V gene, CDR1 is LGHDT and CDR2 is YNNKEL (reference sequence). There are 15 residues in the CDR3. Trimming cost V 4 bases and J 5 bases, with 15 bases left between them. Here the CDR3 DNA reads TGTGCCAGCAGCCGATCACCGGGACTCCACAATGAGCAGTTCTTC. Protein: CASSRSPGLHNEQFF.

This sequence joins TRBV4-1 and TRBJ2-5; D ambiguous. The length of the CDR3 is 16 residues. Germline CDR1 MGHRA, CDR2 YSYEKL. V gave up 3 bases and J gave up 3 bases, with 17 bases separating them. CDR3 nucleotides: TGCGCCAGCAGCCACCATACTCGGACGGAAGAAGAGACCCAGTACTTC. This codes for CASSHHTRTEEETQYF.

This clonotype was seen only once. This chain's CDR3 is CSVAAEAGYTF. CDR3 sequence (DNA): TGCAGCGTTGCGGCGGAGGCTGGCTACACCTTC. The chain joins TRBV29-1 to TRBJ1-2; D gene uncertain. Trimming stripped 4 bases from V and 7 bases from J, with 10 bases between. Germline values: CDR1 SQVTM, CDR2 ANQGSEA. The CDR3 sequence is 11 residues long.

The rearrangement links TRBV28 to TRBJ1-1; 9 nucleotides agree with TRBD1. This CDR3 is 15 amino acids long. V lost 5 bases, J lost 4 bases, and 8 bases stayed unmatched. Germline CDR1 is MDHEN and CDR2 is SYDVKM. CDR3 loop: CASSLPGQGVTEAFF. The CDR3, as DNA: TGTGCCAGCAGTCTACCGGGACAGGGTGTCACTGAAGCTTTCTTT.

A single count supports this clonotype. CDR3 loop: CASSVEPGSSYNEQFF. The CDR3 nucleotides are TGTGCCAGCAGCGTAGAGCCGGGAAGCTCCTACAATGAGCAGTTCTTC. The gene calls are TRBV9 and TRBJ2-1, with D tentatively TRBD2 (5 bases). Germline V CDR1 and CDR2: SGDLS, YYNGEE. The CDR3 is made up of 16 amino acids. V was trimmed by 0 bases and J by 0 bases, leaving 10 bases between them.

This chain links TRBV29-1 with TRBJ2-7; 7 nucleotides agree with TRBD1. Per germline, CDR1 SQVTM and CDR2 ANQGSEA. V was pared by 6 bases and J by 1 base, with 6 bases of the junction left unmatched. The CDR3 extends over 13 amino acids. The CDR3 sequence is CSVLLTGSYEQYF. CDR3 bases: TGCAGCGTCCTCTTGACAGGGTCCTACGAGCAGTACTTC.

J is TRBJ2-3 and V is TRBV28; possible D gene TRBD2, 6 bases. Deletions cut 5 bases from V and 0 bases from J, with 15 bases between. This CDR3 comprises 16 residues. Germline V gives CDR1 MDHEN, CDR2 SYDVKM. The CDR3 loop is CASSPLARPSTDTQYF. The CDR3 DNA reads as TGTGCCAGCAGTCCCCTAGCGAGACCTAGCACAGATACGCAGTATTTT.

The CDR3 here is CASSGSTVETQYF. CDR3 bases: TGTGCCAGTAGCGGGAGCACCGTGGAGACCCAGTACTTC. The chain combines TRBV19 with TRBJ2-5, with D tentatively TRBD2 (6 bases). The CDR3 consists of 13 residues. Germline CDR1 and CDR2: LNHDA and SQIVND (reference sequence). Deletions cut 6 bases from V and 5 bases from J, with 13 bases between.

The chain has TRBV5-1 and TRBJ2-5; 7 positions match TRBD2. This CDR3 is built from 16 residues. After removal of 5 bases from V and 2 bases from J, the junction contained 12 bases not matched to a gene. Germline assignment: CDR1 SGHRS and CDR2 YFSETQ. The CDR3 DNA is TGCGCCAGCAGACGCATCGAGGGAGGGCGGCAAGAGACCCAGTACTTC. The encoded protein is CASRRIEGGRQETQYF.

The chain links TRBV20-1 to TRBJ2-7, with D unclear. Germline V lookup: CDR1 DFQATT, CDR2 SNEGSKA (reference sequence). V was pared by 5 bases and J by 6 bases, with 11 bases between. The CDR3 runs 11 residues. The CDR3 bases are TGCAGTGCTGCCCGGACCCGCGAGCAGTACTTC. Translation gives CSAARTREQYF.

The chain carries TRBV3-1 and TRBJ2-1, with 8 positions matching TRBD2. The CDR3 has 15 residues. The J segment lost 5 bases and the V segment lost 2 bases, leaving 5 bases of the junction unmatched. From germline, CDR1 is LGHDT and CDR2 YNNKEL (reference sequence). The CDR3 DNA is TGTGCCAGCAGCCAAAGCCTCGGGAGGGACAATGAGCAGTTCTTC. This translates into CASSQSLGRDNEQFF.

The chain combines TRBV13 with TRBJ1-5; D is undetermined. V dropped 5 bases and J dropped 3 bases, with 8 bases sitting between them. This CDR3 is 13 amino acids long. Germline V gives CDR1 PRHDT, CDR2 FYEKMQ (reference sequence). CDR3 coding DNA: TGTGCCAGCAGCCGGGCCGCCAATCAGCCCCAGCATTTT. This translates into CASSRAANQPQHF.

The chain employs TRBV10-2 and TRBJ2-7, with no clear D. V was clipped by 4 bases and J by 3 bases, with 16 bases between them. The CDR3 consists of 15 residues. The germline V gene has CDR1 WSHSY and CDR2 SAAADI. The CDR3 nucleotides read TGCGCCAGCAGTGGGGTCCTCCATTACTTCTACGAGCAGTACTTC. This sequence encodes CASSGVLHYFYEQYF.